A single TCR beta chain is shown here with its context. This clonotype was found many times. Its recognized antigen is unknown. Base qualities are not recorded, but no much larger clone differs from it by a single base. This sample was taken from a study of glioma-infiltrating T cells (dated by TCRdb to 2015 to 2016). Regarding the complete study: Glioma tissue, non-neoplastic brain tissue and matched peripheral blood mononuclear cells were used as sources from which TCR alpha- and beta-chain repertoires were sequenced. Each tissue-infiltrating repertoire was compared with the same patient's peripheral blood repertoire to measure divergence between tissue and blood T-cell populations. Three low-grade glioma patients, eight or nine primary glioblastoma patients and three non-glioma patients contributing non-neoplastic brain tissue were included in the paired cohort. Study-wide findings and limitations: Very few CDR3 sequences were found to be shared between tissue and blood, and this scarcity was attributed to high CDR3 diversity and limited sampling. Group comparisons rested on small numbers: three non-neoplastic, three low-grade glioma and several glioblastoma patients. VJ-independent divergence between tissue and blood was found to be below expectation in non-neoplastic patients but above expectation in all gliomas, particularly low-grade gliomas.

Inclusive of the bounding cysteine and phenylalanine, the CDR3 is 16 residues long. The DNA shown is the 48-base CDR3, in frame from base 1. Trimming removed 6 bases from V and 0 bases from J, leaving 15 bases between the germline ends. Reading the germline V gene gives CDR1 SNHLY and CDR2 FYNNEI. The iRepertoire nested amplicon-rescue multiplex PCR (arm-PCR) platform was used to amplify TCR alpha and beta CDR3 regions from RNA. The input for one-step reverse transcription and amplification was roughly 95-400 ng of tissue mRNA or PBMC total RNA. Following bead purification, Illumina adapters were added by a secondary multiplex PCR, and libraries between 200 and 400 bp were gel-purified. Internal 6-nucleotide barcodes were carried by the libraries and were used for demultiplexing. The libraries were sequenced on an Illumina MiSeq using 2x220 or 2x250 nucleotide paired-end reads. In the original analysis: Paired reads were merged using FLASH 1.2.11 and aligned with BWA-MEM to the GRCh37 human genome, and TRA and TRB reads were then extracted. An IMGT-derived reference of cassette sequences and CDR3 motifs, with pseudogenes included, was used for V and J assignment. Reads were translated in three frames, and productive CDR3s were defined by a C…FGXG motif without stop codons. Clonotypes were defined as unique combinations of V-J cassette pair and CDR3 amino acid sequence. Reads were filtered by Hamming distance, with the threshold set by the sequence error rate of each sample in mapped regions. In TCRdb, the public reads were trimmed at Q25 with fastp and aligned with MiXCR, with productive beta chains retained. CDR3 protein duplicates are merged, each entry listing the most common genes and DNA. The V and J calls reflect TCRdb's pipeline rather than the authors' work. Here the sample has 100,000 to 150,000 distinct CDR3 sequences; roughly 20% occur a single time. Of the sample, around 15% falls within the top ten clones.

The source is a human donor with low-grade glioma or glioblastoma, undergoing nonglioma brain surgery, or in good health (not recorded which). The chain is assembled from TRBV2 and TRBJ1-3; the D gene is unclear. What was sequenced was glioma tissue, nonneoplastic brain tissue, or PBMCs (not recorded which). The DNA is as follows: TGTGCCAGCAGAGGGAGTACAAGTTACTCTGGAAACACCATATATTTT. The encoded protein is CASRGSTSYSGNTIYF.